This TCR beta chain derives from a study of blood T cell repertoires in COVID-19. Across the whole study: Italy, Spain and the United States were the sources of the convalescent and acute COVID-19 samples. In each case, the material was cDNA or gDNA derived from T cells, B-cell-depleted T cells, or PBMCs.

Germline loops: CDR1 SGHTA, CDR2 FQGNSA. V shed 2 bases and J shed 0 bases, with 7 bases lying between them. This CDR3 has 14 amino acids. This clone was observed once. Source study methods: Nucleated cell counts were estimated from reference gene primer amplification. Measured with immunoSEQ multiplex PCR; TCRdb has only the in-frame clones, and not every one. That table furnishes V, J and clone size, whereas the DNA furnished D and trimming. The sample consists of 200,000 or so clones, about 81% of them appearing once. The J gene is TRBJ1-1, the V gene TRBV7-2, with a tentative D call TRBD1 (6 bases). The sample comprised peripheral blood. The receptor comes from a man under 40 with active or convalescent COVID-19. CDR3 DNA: TGTGCCAGCAGCTTAACAGGGATGAACACTGAAGCTTTCTTT. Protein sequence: CASSLTGMNTEAFF. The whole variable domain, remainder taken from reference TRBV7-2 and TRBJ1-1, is GAGVSQSPSNKVTEKGKDVELRCDPISGHTALYWYRQSLGQGLEFLIYFQGNSAPDKSGLPSDRFSAERTGGSVSTLTIQRTQQEDSAVYLCASSLTGMNTEAFFGQGTRLTVV.